This T cell receptor beta chain was recorded in a study of OX40 agonist ivuxolimab in advanced cancers. This clone appeared a few times. Trimming pared 5 bases from V and 8 bases from J, leaving 16 bases between. Germline CDR1 and CDR2: MNHEY and SMNVEV (reference sequence). The length of the CDR3 is 14 residues. Sequencing used immunoSEQ multiplex PCR; TCRdb keeps in-frame clones, though not all of them. The sample comprises 50,000 to 55,000 clones, 80% to 90% of which are singletons, and 11% rests with the top ten. Exclusion of a patient followed from autoimmune disease history or systemic immunosuppression.

Sequences were derived from CD4+ or CD8+ T cells sorted from blood, sampled in a trial of the OX40 agonist ivuxolimab. The chain is built from TRBV27 and TRBJ2-4; the D gene could be TRBD1 or TRBD2 (7 bases each). This TCR came from an adult with an advanced solid tumor such as melanoma, head and neck, liver or kidney cancer. Here the CDR3 DNA reads TGTGCCAGCAGTCCAGGGGGGGCCGTGTACATTCAGTACTTC. Protein product: CASSPGGAVYIQYF.